This TCR beta chain was recorded in a study of early T cells in non-severe SARS-CoV-2 infection. Unique molecular identifiers (one per individual cDNA molecule) were attached. One entry per CDR3 protein, called by TCRdb with MiXCR from the 5' RACE reads. The table has about 83,000 distinct CDR3 sequences, roughly 12% seen once. Germline CDR1 and CDR2: DFQATT and SNEGSKA (reference sequence). J gave up 5 bases and V 2 bases, and 12 bases lay outside the gene matches. There are 16 residues in the CDR3. This chain uses TRBV20-1 with TRBJ2-5, with TRBD2 matching 9 bases. Sequenced: whole blood. This TCR was sampled from an adult who was a healthcare worker with PCR-confirmed SARS-CoV-2 infection or an uninfected control (not recorded which). The CDR3 nucleotides read TGCAGTGCTAGACCCCGGTTTAGCGGGAGTCGGGAGACCCAGTACTTC. It specifies CSARPRFSGSRETQYF.